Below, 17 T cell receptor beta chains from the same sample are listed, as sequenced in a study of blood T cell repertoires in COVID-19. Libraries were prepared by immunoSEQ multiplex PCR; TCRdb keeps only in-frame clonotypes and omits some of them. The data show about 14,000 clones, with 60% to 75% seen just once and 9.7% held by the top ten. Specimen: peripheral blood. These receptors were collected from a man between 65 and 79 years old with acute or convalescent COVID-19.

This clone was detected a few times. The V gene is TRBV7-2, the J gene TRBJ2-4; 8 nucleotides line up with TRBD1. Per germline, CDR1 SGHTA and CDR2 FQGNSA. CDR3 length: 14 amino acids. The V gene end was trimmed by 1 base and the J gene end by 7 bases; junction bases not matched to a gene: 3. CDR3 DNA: TGTGCCAGCAGCTTAGACGGGACAGGTAACATTCAGTACTTC. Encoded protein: CASSLDGTGNIQYF. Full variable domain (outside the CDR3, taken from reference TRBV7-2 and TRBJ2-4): GAGVSQSPSNKVTEKGKDVELRCDPISGHTALYWYRQSLGQGLEFLIYFQGNSAPDKSGLPSDRFSAERTGGSVSTLTIQRTQQEDSAVYLCASSLDGTGNIQYFGAGTRLSVL.

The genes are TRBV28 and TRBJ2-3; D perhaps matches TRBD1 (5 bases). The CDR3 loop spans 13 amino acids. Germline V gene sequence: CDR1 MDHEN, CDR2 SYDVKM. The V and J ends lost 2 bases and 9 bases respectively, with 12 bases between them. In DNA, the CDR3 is TGTGCCAGCAGTTTAGGGGCCCCGAGGACGCAGTATTTT. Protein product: CASSLGAPRTQYF.

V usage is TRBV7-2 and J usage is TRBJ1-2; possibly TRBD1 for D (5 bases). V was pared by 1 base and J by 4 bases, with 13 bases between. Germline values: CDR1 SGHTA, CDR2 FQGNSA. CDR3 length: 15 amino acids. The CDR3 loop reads CASSLGPGRGYGYTF. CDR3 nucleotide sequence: TGTGCCAGCAGCTTAGGGCCAGGAAGGGGCTATGGCTACACCTTC.

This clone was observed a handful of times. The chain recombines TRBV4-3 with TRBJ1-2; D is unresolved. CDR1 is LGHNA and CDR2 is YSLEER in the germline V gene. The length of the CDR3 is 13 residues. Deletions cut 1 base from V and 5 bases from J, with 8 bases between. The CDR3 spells CASSQGGGYGYTF. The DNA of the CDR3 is TGCGCCAGCAGCCAAGGAGGCGGTTATGGCTACACCTTC.

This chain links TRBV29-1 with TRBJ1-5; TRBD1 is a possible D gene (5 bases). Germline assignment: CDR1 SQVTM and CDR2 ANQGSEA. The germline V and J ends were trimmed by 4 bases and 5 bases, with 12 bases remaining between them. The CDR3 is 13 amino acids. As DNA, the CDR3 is TGCAGCGTTGCTAAAGGGGCGGATCAGCCCCAGCATTTT. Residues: CSVAKGADQPQHF.

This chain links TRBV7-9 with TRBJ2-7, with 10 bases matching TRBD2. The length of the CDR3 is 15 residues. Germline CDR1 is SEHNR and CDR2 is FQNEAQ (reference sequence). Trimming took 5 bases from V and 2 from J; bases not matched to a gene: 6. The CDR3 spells CASSLGLAPTYEQYF. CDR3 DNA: TGTGCCAGCAGCCTGGGACTAGCGCCAACCTACGAGCAGTACTTC.

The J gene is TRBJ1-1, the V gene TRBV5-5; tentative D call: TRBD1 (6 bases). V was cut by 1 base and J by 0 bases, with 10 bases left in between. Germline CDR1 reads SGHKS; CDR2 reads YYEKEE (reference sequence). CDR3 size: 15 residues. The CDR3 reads CASSLTGWLNTEAFF. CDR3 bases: TGTGCCAGCAGCTTGACAGGGTGGTTGAACACTGAAGCTTTCTTT.

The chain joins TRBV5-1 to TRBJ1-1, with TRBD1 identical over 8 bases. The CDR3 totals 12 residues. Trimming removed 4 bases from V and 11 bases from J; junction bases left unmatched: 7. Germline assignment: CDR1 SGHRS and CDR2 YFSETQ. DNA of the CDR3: TGCGCCAGCAGCGTCGGACAGGGAGCGGCTTTCTTT. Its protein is CASSVGQGAAFF.

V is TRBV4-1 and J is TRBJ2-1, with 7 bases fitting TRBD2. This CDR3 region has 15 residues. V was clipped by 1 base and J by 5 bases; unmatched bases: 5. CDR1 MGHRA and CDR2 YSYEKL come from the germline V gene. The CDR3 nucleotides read TGCGCCAGCAGCCAAGCGGGACTACCCCACAATGAGCAGTTCTTC. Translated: CASSQAGLPHNEQFF.

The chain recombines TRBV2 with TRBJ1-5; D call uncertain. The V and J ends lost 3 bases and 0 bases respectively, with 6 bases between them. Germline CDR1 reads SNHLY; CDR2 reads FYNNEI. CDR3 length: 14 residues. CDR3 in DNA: TGTGCCAGCAGTGAGTTAGATAGCAATCAGCCCCAGCATTTT. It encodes CASSELDSNQPQHF.

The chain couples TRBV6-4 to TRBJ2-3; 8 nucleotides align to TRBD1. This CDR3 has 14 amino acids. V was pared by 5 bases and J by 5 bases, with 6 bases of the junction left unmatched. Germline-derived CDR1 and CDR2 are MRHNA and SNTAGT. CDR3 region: CASSKDRAQDTQYF. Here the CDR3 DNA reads TGTGCCAGCAGTAAGGACAGGGCGCAAGATACGCAGTATTTT.

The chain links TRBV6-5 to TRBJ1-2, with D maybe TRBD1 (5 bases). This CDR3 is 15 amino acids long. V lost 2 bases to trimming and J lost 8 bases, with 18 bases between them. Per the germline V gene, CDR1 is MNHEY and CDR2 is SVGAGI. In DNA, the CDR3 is TGTGCCAGCAGTTACGACGACAGTCCTCGTAGGGGCTACACCTTC. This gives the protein CASSYDDSPRRGYTF.

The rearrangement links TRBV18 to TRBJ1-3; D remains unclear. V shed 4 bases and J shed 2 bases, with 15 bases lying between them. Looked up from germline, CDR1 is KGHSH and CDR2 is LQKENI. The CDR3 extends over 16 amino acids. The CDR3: CASSLSASGAGNTIYF. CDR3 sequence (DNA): TGTGCCAGCTCACTATCGGCTTCAGGCGCTGGAAACACCATATATTTT.

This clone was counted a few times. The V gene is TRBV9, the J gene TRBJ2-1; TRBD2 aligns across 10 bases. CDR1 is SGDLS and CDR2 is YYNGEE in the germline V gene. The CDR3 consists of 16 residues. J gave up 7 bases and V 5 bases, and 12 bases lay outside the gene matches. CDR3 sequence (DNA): TGTGCCAGCAGTCGAGGGGAACTAGCGGGAAATAATGAGCAGTTCTTC. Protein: CASSRGELAGNNEQFF. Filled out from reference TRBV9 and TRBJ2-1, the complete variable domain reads DSGVTQTPKHLITATGQRVTLRCSPRSGDLSVYWYQQSLDQGLQFLIQYYNGEERAKGNILERFSAQQFPDLHSELNLSSLELGDSALYFCASSRGELAGNNEQFFGPGTRLTVL.

CDR3 DNA: TGTGCCAGCGGTTTTAACAGCTACAATTCACCCCTCCACTTT. Translating gives CASGFNSYNSPLHF. This chain uses TRBV2 with TRBJ1-6; D is undetermined. The germline V and J ends were trimmed by 8 bases and 7 bases, with 15 bases remaining between them. Germline V CDR1 and CDR2: SNHLY, FYNNEI. This CDR3 comprises 14 residues.

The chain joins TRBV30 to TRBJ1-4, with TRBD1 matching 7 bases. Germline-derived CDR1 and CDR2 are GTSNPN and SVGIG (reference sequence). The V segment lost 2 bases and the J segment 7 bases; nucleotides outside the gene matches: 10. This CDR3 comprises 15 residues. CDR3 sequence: CAWSPQGGTGEKLFF. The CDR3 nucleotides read TGTGCCTGGAGTCCCCAGGGGGGAACGGGTGAAAAACTGTTTTTT.

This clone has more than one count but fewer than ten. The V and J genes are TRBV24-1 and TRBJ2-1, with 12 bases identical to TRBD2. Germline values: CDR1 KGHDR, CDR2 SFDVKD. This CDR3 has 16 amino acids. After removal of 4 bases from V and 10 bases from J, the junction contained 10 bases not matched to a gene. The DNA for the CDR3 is TGTGCCACCAGTGACCCTAGCGGGAGGGAAAGAAAGGAGCAGTTCTTC. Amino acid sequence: CATSDPSGRERKEQFF.